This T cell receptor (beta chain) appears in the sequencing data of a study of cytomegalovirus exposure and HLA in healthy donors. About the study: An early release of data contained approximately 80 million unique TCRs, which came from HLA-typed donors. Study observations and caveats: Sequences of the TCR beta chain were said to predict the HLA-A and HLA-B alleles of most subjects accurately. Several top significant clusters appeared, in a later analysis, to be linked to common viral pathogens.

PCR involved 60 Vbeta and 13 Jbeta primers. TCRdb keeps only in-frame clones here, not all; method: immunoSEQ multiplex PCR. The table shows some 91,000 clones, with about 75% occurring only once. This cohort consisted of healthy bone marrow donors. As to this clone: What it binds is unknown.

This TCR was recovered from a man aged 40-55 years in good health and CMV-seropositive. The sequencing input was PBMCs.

The CDR3 here is CASSETGLAWNEQFF. The CDR3 DNA is TGTGCCAGCAGTGAAACGGGACTAGCGTGGAATGAGCAGTTCTTC. The chain couples TRBV6-1 to TRBJ2-1, with 10 bases fitting TRBD2. J gave up 7 bases and V 2 bases, and 5 bases lay outside the gene matches. The length of the CDR3 is 15 residues. Germline loops: CDR1 MNHNS, CDR2 SASEGT.